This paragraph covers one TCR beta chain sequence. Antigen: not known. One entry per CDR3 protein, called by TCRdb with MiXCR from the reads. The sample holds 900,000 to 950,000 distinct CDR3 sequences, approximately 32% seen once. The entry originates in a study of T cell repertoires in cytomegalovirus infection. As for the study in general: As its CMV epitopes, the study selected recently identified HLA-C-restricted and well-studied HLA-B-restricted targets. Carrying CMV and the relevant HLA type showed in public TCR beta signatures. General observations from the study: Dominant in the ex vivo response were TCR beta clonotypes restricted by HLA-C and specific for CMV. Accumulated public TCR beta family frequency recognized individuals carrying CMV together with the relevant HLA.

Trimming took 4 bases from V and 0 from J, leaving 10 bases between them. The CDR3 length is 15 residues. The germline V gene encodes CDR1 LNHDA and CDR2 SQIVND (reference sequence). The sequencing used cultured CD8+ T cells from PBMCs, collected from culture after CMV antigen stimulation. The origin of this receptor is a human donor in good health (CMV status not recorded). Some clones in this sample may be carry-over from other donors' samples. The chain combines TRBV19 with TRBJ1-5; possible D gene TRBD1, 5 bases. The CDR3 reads CASSTGTYSNQPQHF. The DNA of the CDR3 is TGTGCCAGTAGTACAGGGACTTATAGCAATCAGCCCCAGCATTTT.